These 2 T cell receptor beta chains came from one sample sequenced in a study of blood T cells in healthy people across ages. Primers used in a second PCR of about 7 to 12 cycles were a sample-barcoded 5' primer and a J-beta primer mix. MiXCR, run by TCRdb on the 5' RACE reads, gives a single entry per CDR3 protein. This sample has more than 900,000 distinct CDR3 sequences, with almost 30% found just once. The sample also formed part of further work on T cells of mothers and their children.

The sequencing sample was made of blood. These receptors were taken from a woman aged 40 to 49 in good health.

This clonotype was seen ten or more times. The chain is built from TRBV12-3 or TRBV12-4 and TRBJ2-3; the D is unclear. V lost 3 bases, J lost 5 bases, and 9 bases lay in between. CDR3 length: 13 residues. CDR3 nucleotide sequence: TGTGCCAGCAGTTTCGGCGTAAGAGATACGCAGTATTTT. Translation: CASSFGVRDTQYF.

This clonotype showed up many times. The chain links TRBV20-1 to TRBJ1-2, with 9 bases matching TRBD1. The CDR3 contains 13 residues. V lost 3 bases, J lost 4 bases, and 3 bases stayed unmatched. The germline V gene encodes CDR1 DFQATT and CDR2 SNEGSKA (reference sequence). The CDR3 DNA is TGCAGTGCTAGTAAGGGACAGGGCTATGGCTACACCTTC. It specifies CSASKGQGYGYTF.